Listed here are 15 T cell receptor beta chains from one sample, sequenced in a study of neurological immune-mediated disorders. TCRdb called the 5' RACE reads again in MiXCR, with one record for every CDR3 protein. The data show 95,000 or so distinct CDR3 sequences, around 3.3% seen once. Sequencing was done on a sample of PBMCs. The source of these receptors is a young woman with multiple sclerosis.

This clonotype appeared a few times. This may stem from a read error, because a much larger clone lies one nucleotide away. The CDR3 nucleotides are TGTGCCAGCAGCTTAGCGCTCCCCAATCCCCTCAACTTT. Protein sequence: CASSLALPNPLNF. The chain couples TRBV7-2 to TRBJ1-6, with unresolved D. The CDR3 totals 13 residues. Germline CDR1 SGHTA, CDR2 FQGNSA. Based on the CDR3 plus reference TRBV7-2 and TRBJ1-6, the full variable domain is GAGVSQSPSNKVTEKGKDVELRCDPISGHTALYWYRQSLGQGLEFLIYFQGNSAPDKSGLPSDRFSAERTGGSVSTLTIQRTQQEDSAVYLCASSLALPNPLNFGNGTRLTVT.

This clonotype was seen more than once but under ten times. The chain is built from TRBV7-3 and TRBJ1-3; D gene ambiguous. Trimming left V 5 bases short and J 4 bases short, with 9 bases between. The V gene's germline CDR1 is SGHTA and CDR2 FQGTGA. CDR3 length equals 13 residues. The CDR3 DNA reads TGTGCCAGCAGCGTTTCGGACGGAAACACCATATATTTT. Protein sequence: CASSVSDGNTIYF. Full variable domain (rest looked up from reference TRBV7-3 and TRBJ1-3): GAGVSQTPSNKVTEKGKYVELRCDPISGHTALYWYRQSLGQGPEFLIYFQGTGAADDSGLPNDRFFAVRPEGSVSTLKIQRTERGDSAVYLCASSVSDGNTIYFGEGSWLTVV.

This clonotype occurred many times. The CDR3 coding sequence is TGTGCCAGCAGCTTTGAGGGGAAGACCTACAATGAGCAGTTCTTC. Amino acids: CASSFEGKTYNEQFF. The chain couples TRBV7-2 to TRBJ2-1; D may match TRBD1 or TRBD2 (5 bases each). The germline V and J ends were trimmed by 3 bases and 2 bases, with 11 bases remaining between them. Per the germline V gene, CDR1 is SGHTA and CDR2 is FQGNSA. The CDR3 consists of 15 residues.

This clonotype was detected ten times or more. The CDR3 DNA follows: TGTGCCAGCAGCCCCCGCTGGATCGGAATTCTGAGCAATCAGCCCCAGCATTTT. Residues: CASSPRWIGILSNQPQHF. The chain has TRBV7-8 and TRBJ1-5; D is undetermined. The germline V gene has CDR1 SGHVS and CDR2 FQNEAQ. The ends were cut back, 5 bases at V and 1 base at J, with 21 bases in the middle. The length of the CDR3 is 18 residues.

This clonotype has a handful of counts. J is TRBJ2-7 and V is TRBV7-6; 12 nucleotides match TRBD2. Trimming removed 4 bases from V and 0 bases from J; junction bases left unmatched: 4. The CDR3 covers 16 residues. Germline CDR1 and CDR2: SGHVS and FNYEAQ. CDR3 bases: TGTGCCAGCAGCTCTGGACTAGCGGGGCCCTCCTACGAGCAGTACTTC. Protein: CASSSGLAGPSYEQYF.

There are many counts of this clonotype. The genes are TRBV14 and TRBJ2-5; 7 bases agree with TRBD2. Unmatched junction bases numbered 8, after V lost 0 bases and J lost 1 base. The CDR3 length is 17 residues. Germline CDR1 is SGHDN and CDR2 is FVKESK. CDR3 residues: CASSQDWSLAVQETQYF. DNA of the CDR3: TGTGCCAGCAGCCAAGATTGGTCGCTAGCGGTCCAAGAGACCCAGTACTTC.

This clonotype was counted ten times or more. One end of the junction does not line up with germline, which may come from a read error. The V and J genes are TRBV20-1 and TRBJ2-7; 11 bases agree with TRBD2. The CDR3 totals 13 residues. CDR1 and CDR2 (germline): DFQATT, SNEGSKA (reference sequence). In nucleotides, the CDR3 is TGCAGTCCTAGACTAGCGGGAAACTACGAGCAGTACTTC. It encodes CSPRLAGNYEQYF.

Concerning this clonotype itself: A much more abundant neighbour one base away suggests this may be a read error. The chain links TRBV10-1 to TRBJ2-7; TRBD2 agrees at 13 bases. Losses at the gene ends were 4 bases for V and 4 bases for J; bases not matched to a gene: 4. This CDR3 has 15 residues. Germline V gene data show CDR1 as WNHNN and CDR2 as SYGVQD (reference sequence). The CDR3 protein is CASSATSGGLYEQYF. As DNA, the CDR3 is TGCGCCAGCAGTGCGACTAGCGGGGGGTTGTACGAGCAGTACTTC.

This clonotype was found many times. The chain combines TRBV29-1 with TRBJ2-1; no firm D call. Germline V gene data show CDR1 as SQVTM and CDR2 as ANQGSEA. The V end lost 3 bases, the J end lost 2 bases, and 8 bases lay between the germline ends. The CDR3 is 13 residues long. CDR3 residues: CSVDGSAYNEQFF. The CDR3 nucleotides are TGCAGCGTTGATGGCAGCGCCTACAATGAGCAGTTCTTC.

This clonotype was picked up many times. The chain recombines TRBV5-1 with TRBJ2-3; D is perhaps TRBD1 (5 bases). Germline lookup yields CDR1 SGHRS and CDR2 YFSETQ. V was pared by 4 bases and J by 2 bases, with 23 bases between. The CDR3 is 18 amino acids. CDR3 coding DNA: TGCGCCAGCAGCCCCCCCCTATTACAGGCGGTTTCCACAGATACGCAGTATTTT. Encoded protein: CASSPPLLQAVSTDTQYF.

This clonotype was picked up many times. V gene TRBV5-6 combines with J gene TRBJ2-5; no firm D call. Germline CDR1 and CDR2: SGHDT and YYEEEE. This CDR3 has 13 amino acids. Trimming shortened V by 4 bases and J by 1 base, and 8 bases separated the two germline ends. DNA for the CDR3: TGTGCCAGCAGCCCCACGAGCCAAGAGACCCAGTACTTC. Protein product: CASSPTSQETQYF.

The sample holds a few counts of this clonotype. The rearrangement uses TRBV4-3 and TRBJ1-3; D is unresolved. From germline, CDR1 is LGHNA and CDR2 YSLEER. Trimming shortened V by 0 bases and J by 1 base, and 7 bases separated the two germline ends. The CDR3 length is 15 residues. CDR3 sequence reads: CASSQDRTSGNTIYF. CDR3 nucleotide sequence: TGCGCCAGCAGCCAAGACAGGACTTCTGGAAACACCATATATTTT.

This clonotype came up many times. This chain links TRBV20-1 with TRBJ2-1, with 8 bases aligning to TRBD2. Trimming removed 6 bases from V and 10 bases from J; junction bases left unmatched: 5. The CDR3 loop spans 11 amino acids. Per germline, CDR1 DFQATT and CDR2 SNEGSKA (reference sequence). In DNA form, the CDR3 reads TGCAGTGCCGACGGGGGGGAAGAGCAGTTCTTC. Protein sequence: CSADGGEEQFF.

Details on this clonotype: A read error is possible here, since a much larger clone lies one base away. V and J are TRBV20-1 and TRBJ2-7; a possible D gene is TRBD2 (6 bases). Germline CDR1 DFQATT, CDR2 SNEGSKA (reference sequence). With 7 bases removed from V and 2 bases from J, the gap between germline ends came to 18 bases. CDR3 size: 14 residues. The CDR3 here is CSDKSGRGTYEQYF. The CDR3 coding sequence is TGCAGTGATAAATCCGGGAGAGGCACCTACGAGCAGTACTTC.

This clonotype was observed at least ten times. This rearrangement joins TRBV11-2 to TRBJ2-7, with D perhaps TRBD1 or TRBD2 (5 bases each). V gave up 0 bases and J gave up 3 bases, with 18 bases separating them. Germline V CDR1 and CDR2: SGHAT, FQNNGV. The CDR3 sequence is 17 residues long. The CDR3 reads CASSLDSIRVGGYEQYF. For the CDR3, the DNA is TGTGCCAGCAGCTTAGATTCTATCAGGGTTGGGGGCTACGAGCAGTACTTC.